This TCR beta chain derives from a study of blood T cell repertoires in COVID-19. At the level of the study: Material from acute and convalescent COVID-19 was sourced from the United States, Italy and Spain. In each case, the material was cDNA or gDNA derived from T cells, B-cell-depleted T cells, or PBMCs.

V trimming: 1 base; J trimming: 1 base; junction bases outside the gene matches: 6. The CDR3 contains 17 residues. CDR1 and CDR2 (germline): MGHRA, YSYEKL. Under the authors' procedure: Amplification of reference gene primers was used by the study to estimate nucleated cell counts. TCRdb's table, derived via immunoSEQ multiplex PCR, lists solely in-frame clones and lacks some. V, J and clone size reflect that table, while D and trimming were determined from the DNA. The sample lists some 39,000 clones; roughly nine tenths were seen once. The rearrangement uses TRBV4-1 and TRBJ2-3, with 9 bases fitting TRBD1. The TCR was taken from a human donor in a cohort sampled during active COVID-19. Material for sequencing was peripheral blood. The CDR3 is CASSQAPRDRGTDTQYF. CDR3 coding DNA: TGCGCCAGCAGCCAAGCTCCTCGGGACAGGGGCACAGATACGCAGTATTTT.